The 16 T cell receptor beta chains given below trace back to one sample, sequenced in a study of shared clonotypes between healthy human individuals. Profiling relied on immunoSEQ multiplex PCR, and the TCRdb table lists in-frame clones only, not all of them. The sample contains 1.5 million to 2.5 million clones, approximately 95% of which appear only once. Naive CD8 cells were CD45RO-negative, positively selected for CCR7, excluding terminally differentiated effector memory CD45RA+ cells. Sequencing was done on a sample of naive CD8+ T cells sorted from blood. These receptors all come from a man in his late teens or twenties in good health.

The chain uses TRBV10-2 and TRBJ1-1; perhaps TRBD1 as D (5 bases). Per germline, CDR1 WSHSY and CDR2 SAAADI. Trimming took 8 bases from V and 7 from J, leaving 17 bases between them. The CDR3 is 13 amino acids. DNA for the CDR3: TGCGCCAGCCAGCGGGGGACGCCGGATGAAGCTTTCTTT. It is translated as CASQRGTPDEAFF.

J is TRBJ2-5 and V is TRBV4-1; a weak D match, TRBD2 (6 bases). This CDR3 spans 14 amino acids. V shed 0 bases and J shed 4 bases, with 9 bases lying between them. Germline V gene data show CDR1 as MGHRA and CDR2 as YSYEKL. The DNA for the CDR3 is TGCGCCAGCAGCCAAGATGCGGAGGGAGAGACCCAGTACTTC. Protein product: CASSQDAEGETQYF.

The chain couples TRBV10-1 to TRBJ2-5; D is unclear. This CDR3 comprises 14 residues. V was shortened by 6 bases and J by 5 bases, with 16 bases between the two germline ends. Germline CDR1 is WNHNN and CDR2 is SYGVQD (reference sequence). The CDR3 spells CASSADHLGETQYF. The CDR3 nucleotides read TGCGCCAGCAGCGCGGACCACCTCGGCGAGACCCAGTACTTC.

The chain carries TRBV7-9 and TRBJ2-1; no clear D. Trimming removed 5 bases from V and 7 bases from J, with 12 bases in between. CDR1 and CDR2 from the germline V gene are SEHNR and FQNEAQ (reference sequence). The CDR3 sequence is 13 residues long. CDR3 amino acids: CASSAMGFNEQFF. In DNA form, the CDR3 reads TGTGCCAGCAGCGCCATGGGGTTTAATGAGCAGTTCTTC.

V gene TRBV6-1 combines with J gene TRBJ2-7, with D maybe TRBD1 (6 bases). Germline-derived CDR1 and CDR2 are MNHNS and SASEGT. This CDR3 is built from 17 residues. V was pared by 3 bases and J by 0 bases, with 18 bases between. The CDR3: CASSENPDRRSSYEQYF. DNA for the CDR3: TGTGCCAGCAGTGAGAACCCAGACAGGCGTAGCTCCTACGAGCAGTACTTC.

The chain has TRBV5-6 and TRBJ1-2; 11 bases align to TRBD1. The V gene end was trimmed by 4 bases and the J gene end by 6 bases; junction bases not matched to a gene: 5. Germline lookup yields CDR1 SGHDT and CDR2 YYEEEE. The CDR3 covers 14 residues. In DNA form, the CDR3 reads TGTGCCAGCAGCCCAGGACAGGGGGCGCATGGCTACACCTTC. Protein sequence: CASSPGQGAHGYTF. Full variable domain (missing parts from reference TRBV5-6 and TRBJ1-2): DAGVTQSPTHLIKTRGQQVTLRCSPKSGHDTVSWYQQALGQGPQFIFQYYEEEERQRGNFPDRFSGHQFPNYSSELNVNALLLGDSALYLCASSPGQGAHGYTFGSGTRLTVV.

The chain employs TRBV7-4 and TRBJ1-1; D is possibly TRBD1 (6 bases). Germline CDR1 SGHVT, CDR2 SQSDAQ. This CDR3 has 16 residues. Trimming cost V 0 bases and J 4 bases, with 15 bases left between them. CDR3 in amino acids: CASSLAGLQGFTEAFF. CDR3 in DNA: TGTGCCAGCAGCTTAGCCGGGCTCCAGGGGTTCACTGAAGCTTTCTTT.

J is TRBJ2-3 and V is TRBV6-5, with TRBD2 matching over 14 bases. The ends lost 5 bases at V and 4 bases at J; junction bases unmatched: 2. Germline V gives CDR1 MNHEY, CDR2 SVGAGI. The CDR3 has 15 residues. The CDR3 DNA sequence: TGTGCCAGCAGTGGGACTAGCGGGGGCCCAGATACGCAGTATTTT. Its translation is CASSGTSGGPDTQYF.

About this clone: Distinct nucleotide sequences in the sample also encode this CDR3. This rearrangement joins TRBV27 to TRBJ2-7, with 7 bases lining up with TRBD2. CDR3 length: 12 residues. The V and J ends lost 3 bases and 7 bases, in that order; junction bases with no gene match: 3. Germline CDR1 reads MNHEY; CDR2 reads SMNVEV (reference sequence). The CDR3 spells CASSFGGGEQYF. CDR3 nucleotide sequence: TGTGCCAGCAGTTTTGGGGGAGGGGAGCAGTACTTC.

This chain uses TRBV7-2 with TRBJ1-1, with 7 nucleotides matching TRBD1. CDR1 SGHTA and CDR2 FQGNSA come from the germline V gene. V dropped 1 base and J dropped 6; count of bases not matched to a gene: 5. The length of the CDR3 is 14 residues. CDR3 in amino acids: CASSLVLGGAEAFF. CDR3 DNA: TGTGCCAGCAGCTTAGTTTTAGGGGGCGCTGAAGCTTTCTTT.

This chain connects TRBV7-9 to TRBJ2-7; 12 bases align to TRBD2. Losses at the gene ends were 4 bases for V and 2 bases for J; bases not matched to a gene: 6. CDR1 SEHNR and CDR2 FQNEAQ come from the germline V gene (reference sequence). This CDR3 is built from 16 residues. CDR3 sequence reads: CASSWPLAGGAYEQYF. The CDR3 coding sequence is TGTGCCAGCAGCTGGCCGCTAGCGGGAGGGGCCTACGAGCAGTACTTC.

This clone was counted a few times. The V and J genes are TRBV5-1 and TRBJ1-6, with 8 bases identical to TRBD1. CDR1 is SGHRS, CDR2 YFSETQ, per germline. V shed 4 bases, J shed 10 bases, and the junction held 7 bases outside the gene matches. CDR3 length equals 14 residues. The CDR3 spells CASSPGQGLSPLHF. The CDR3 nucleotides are TGCGCCAGCAGCCCTGGACAGGGTTTATCACCCCTCCACTTT.

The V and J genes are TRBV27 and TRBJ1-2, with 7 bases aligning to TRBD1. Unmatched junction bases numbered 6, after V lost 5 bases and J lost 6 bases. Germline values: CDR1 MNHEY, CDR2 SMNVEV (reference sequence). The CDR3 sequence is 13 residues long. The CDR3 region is CASSHRGWDGYTF. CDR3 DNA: TGTGCCAGCAGTCACAGGGGATGGGATGGCTACACCTTC.

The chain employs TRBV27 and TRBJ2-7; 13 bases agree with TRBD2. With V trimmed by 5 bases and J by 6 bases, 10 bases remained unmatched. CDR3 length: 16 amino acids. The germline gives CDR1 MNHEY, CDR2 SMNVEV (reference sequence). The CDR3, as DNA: TGTGCCAGCAGTCCACGACTAGCGGGGGGTCCTGGCGAGCAGTACTTC. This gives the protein CASSPRLAGGPGEQYF.

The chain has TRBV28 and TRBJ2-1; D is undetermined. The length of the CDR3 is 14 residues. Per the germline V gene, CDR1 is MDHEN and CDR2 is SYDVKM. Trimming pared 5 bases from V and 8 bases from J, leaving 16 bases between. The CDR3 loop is CASSPLPRADEQFF. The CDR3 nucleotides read TGTGCCAGCAGTCCTCTTCCTAGGGCCGATGAGCAGTTCTTC.

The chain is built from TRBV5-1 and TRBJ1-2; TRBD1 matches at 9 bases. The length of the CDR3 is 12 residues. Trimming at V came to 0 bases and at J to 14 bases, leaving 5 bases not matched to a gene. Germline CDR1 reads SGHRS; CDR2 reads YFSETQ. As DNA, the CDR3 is TGCGCCAGCAGCTTGGCGGGACAGGGACAAACCTTC. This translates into CASSLAGQGQTF.